This T cell receptor (beta chain) was sequenced during a study of T cell responses to AZD1222 COVID-19 vaccine (dated by TCRdb to the early 2020s). About the investigation overall: A total of approximately 240 trial participants underwent TCR sequencing, of whom under 220 had received two doses of AZD1222 and roughly 26 had received two doses of the MenACWY control vaccine. Enrollment into the trials was organized by age into subgroups of 18-55, 56-69 and 70-plus years, and those subgroups contained approximately 160, 26 and 62 TCR-sequenced participants, respectively.

Note on this clone: The target of this receptor is not known. It has no much larger one-base neighbor in the sample; base qualities were not kept.

V is pruned by 7 bases and J by 4 bases, leaving 6 bases of the junction without a gene match. Taken from the germline V gene, the CDR1 and CDR2 loops are KGHDR and SFDVKD. The CDR3, cysteine through phenylalanine, is 14 amino acids long. Just the 42-base CDR3 DNA is kept, in frame starting at base 1. Summary of the overall study and its limitations: Nearly half of unique spike-specific TCRs reportedly recognized epitopes outside regions mutated in the B.1.351 and B.1.1.7 variants. Because no day 14 peak-response samples were available, repertoires were characterized only after the peak T cell response. Only five to seven AZD1222 recipients were SARS-CoV-2 seropositive at baseline, limiting conclusions about previously exposed vaccinees. Most participants were white British and females outnumbered males, and the authors suggested that clonal diversity may have been underestimated. After two AZD1222 doses, both the breadth and the depth of spike-specific TCRs were significantly higher than at day 0 and than in MenACWY recipients. In the small 56-69-year group, the increase in depth fell short of significance, most likely because of low power. CD4 TCRs associated with the vaccine covered the entire spike protein, and the dominant responses were in regions 160-218 and 743-854.

The CDR3 regions of human TCRbeta chains were analyzed by immunosequencing. In the source study's methods: Repertoire TCRs were checked for matches against a reference library of SARS-CoV-2-specific TCRs that had been generated using the MIRA antigen-specificity platform. Breadth meant the fraction of unique TCRs that were SARS-CoV-2-associated, whereas depth meant the fraction of total T cells that were SARS-CoV-2-associated. Each spike-specific TCR was assigned to its reactive spike region and to a CD4 or CD8 class using the MIRA data. Log10-transformed breadth and depth values were compared by one-way ANOVA with Sidak's multiple comparisons tests. This is the immuneACCESS table as TCRdb keeps it, with only in-frame sequences that have V and J called. A part of the clones is gone; compared with another copy, unresolved V genes explain less than half, and the rest is unexplained. From that table come the V and J calls and clone size; the DNA was used to work out D and trimming. This sample is represented by 79,000 or so clones; 89% of them were singletons. 5.3% of the sample is in the top ten clones.

The intended sense of this specimen's time point label: about 28 days (+/-7) after the second vaccine dose. AZD1222 recipients whose second dose came at about 4 weeks and those whose second dose came at about 12 weeks were combined into one group, since spike-specific TCR depth and breadth did not differ between the two schedules. Vaccinee samples came from UK trials COV001 and COV002, including a single-blind randomized controlled phase 2/3 trial of AZD1222 (ChAdOx1 nCoV-19) in healthy adults. Trial participant PBMC samples were collected at day 0 and day 28 after the second dose for TCRbeta chain sequencing.

The TCR was taken from an adult who received the AZD1222 COVID-19 vaccine. This receptor chain uses TRBV24-1 and TRBJ1-1, and 9 bases in between align with TRBD1. The material sequenced was peripheral blood, taken 28 days after the second AZD1222 dose. The CDR3 region reads CATRRDRDSTEAFF. The nucleotide sequence is given as TGTGCCACCAGAAGGGACAGGGATAGCACTGAAGCTTTCTTT.